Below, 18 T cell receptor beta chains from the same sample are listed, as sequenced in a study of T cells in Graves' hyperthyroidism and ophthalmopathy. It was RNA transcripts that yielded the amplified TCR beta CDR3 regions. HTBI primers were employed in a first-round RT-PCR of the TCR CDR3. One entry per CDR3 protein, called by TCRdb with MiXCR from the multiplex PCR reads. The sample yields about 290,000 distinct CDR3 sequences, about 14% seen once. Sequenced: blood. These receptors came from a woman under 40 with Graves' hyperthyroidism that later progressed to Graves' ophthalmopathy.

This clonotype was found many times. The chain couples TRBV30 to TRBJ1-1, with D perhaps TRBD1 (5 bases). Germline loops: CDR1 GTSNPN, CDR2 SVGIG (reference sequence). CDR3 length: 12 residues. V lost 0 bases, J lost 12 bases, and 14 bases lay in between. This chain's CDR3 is CAWSVAGAGTFF. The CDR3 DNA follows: TGTGCCTGGAGTGTAGCTGGGGCGGGAACTTTCTTT.

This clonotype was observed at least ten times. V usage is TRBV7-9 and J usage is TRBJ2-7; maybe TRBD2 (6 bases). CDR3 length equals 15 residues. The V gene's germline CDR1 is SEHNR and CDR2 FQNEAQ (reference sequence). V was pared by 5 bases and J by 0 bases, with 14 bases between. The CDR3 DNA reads TGTGCCAGCAGCCCCTCCGGCGGGGTCTCCTACGAGCAGTACTTC. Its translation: CASSPSGGVSYEQYF.

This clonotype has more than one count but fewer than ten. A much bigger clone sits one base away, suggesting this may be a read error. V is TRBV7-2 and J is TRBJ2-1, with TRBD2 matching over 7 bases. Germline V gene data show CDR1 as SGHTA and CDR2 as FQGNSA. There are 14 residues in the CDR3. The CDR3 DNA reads TGTGCCAGCAGCTTGGGGAAGCGGGGCCATGAGCCGTTCTTC. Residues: CASSLGKRGHEPFF.

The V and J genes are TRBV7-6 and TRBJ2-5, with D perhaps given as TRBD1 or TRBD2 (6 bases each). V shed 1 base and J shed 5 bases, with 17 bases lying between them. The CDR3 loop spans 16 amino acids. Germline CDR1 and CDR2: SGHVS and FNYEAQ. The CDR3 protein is CASSLVGGALEETQYF. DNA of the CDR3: TGTGCCAGCAGCTTAGTGGGGGGCGCTCTGGAGGAGACCCAGTACTTC.

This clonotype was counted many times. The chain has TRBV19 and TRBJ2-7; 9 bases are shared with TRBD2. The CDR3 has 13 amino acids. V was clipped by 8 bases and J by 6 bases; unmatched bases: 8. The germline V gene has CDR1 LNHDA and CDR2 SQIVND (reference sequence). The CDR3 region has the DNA TGTGCCAGTGCCGGGCTAGCGGGAAGCGAGCAGTACTTC. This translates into CASAGLAGSEQYF. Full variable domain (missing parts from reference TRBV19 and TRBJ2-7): DGGITQSPKYLFRKEGQNVTLSCEQNLNHDAMYWYRQDPGQGLRLIYYSQIVNDFQKGDIAEGYSVSREKKESFPLTVTSAQKNPTAFYLCASAGLAGSEQYFGPGTRLTVT.

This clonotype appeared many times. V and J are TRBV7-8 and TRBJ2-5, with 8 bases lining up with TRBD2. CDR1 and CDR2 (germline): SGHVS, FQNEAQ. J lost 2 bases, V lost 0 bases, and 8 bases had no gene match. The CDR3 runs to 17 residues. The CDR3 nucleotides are TGTGCCAGCAGCTTAGCCGTCTCGGCTAGCGGGCAAGAGACCCAGTACTTC. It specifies CASSLAVSASGQETQYF.

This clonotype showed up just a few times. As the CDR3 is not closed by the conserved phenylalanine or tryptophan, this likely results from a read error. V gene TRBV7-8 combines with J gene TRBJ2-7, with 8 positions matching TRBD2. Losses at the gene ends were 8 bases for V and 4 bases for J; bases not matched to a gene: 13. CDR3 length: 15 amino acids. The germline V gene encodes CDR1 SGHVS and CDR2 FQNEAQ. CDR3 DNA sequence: TGTGCCAGCTCCGGGCAGCGGGAGATCACTTACGAGCAGTACCTC. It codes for CASSGQREITYEQYL.

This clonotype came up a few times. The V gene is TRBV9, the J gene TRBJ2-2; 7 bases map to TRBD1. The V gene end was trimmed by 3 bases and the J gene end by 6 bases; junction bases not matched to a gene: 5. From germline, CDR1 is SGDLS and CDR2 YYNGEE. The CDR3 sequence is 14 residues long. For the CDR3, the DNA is TGTGCCAGCAGCGCCTTACAGGGGCCCGGGGAGCTGTTTTTT. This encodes CASSALQGPGELFF.

The CDR3 bases are TGTGCCAGCAGCCTAGGAGCGGGCACCGGGGAGCTGTTTTTT. Its protein product is CASSLGAGTGELFF. The gene calls are TRBV28 and TRBJ2-2; D is possibly TRBD2 (6 bases). Looked up from germline, CDR1 is MDHEN and CDR2 is SYDVKM. Trimming left V 6 bases short and J 4 bases short, with 12 bases between. This CDR3 comprises 14 residues.

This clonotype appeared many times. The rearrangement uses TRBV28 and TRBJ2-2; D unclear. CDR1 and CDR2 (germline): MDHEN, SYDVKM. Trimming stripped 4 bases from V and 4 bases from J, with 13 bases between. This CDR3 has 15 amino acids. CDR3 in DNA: TGTGCCAGCAGTTCCACAACCCCATCCACCGGGGAGCTGTTTTTT. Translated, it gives CASSSTTPSTGELFF.

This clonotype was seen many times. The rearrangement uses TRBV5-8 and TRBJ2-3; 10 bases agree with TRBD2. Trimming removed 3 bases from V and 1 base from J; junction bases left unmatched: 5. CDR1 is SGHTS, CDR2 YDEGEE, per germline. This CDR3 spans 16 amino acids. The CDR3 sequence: CASSSGGLAGTDTQYF. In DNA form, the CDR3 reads TGTGCCAGCAGCTCCGGTGGACTAGCGGGCACAGATACGCAGTATTTT. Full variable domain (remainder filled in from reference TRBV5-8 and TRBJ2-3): EAGVTQSPTHLIKTRGQQATLRCSPISGHTSVYWYQQALGLGLQFLLWYDEGEERNRGNFPPRFSGRQFPNYSSELNVNALELEDSALYLCASSSGGLAGTDTQYFGPGTRLTVL.

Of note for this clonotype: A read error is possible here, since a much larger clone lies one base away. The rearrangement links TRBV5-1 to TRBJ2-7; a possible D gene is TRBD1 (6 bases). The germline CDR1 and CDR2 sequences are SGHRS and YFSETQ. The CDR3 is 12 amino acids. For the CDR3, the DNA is TGCGCCAGCGGCTTGGACAGTTTAAAGCAGTACTTC. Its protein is CASGLDSLKQYF.

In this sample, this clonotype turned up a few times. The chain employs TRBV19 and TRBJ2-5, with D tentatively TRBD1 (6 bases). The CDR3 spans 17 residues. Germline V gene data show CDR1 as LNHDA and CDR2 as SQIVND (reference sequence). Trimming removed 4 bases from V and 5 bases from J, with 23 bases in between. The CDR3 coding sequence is TGTGCCAGTAGTACCCCAGAGGTGAGGGGGAAAGGGGAGACCCAGTACTTC. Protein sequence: CASSTPEVRGKGETQYF.

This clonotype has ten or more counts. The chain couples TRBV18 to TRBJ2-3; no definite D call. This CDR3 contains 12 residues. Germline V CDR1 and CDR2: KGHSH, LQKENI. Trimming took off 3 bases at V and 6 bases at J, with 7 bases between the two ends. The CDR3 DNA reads TGTGCCAGCTCACCTAGTCGGGATACGCAGTATTTT. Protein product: CASSPSRDTQYF.

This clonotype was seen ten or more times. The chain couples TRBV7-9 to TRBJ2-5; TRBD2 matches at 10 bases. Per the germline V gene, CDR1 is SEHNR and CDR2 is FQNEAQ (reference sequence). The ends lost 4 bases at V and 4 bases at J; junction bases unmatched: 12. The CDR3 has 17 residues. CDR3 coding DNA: TGTGCCAGCAGCTCGGGGAGGAGCGGGAGGGCCAGAGAGACCCAGTACTTC. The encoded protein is CASSSGRSGRARETQYF.

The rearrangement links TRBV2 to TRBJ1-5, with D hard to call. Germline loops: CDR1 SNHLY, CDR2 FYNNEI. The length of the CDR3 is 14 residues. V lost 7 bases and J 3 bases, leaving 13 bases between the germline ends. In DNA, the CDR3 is TGTGCCAGCAAGAGGGAACAGCCCAATCAGCCCCAGCATTTT. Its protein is CASKREQPNQPQHF.

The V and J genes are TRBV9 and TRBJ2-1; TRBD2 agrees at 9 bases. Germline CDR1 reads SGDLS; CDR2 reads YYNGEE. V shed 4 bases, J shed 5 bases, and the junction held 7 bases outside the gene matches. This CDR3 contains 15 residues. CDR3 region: CASSPRGLADNEQFF. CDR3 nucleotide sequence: TGTGCCAGCAGCCCCCGGGGACTAGCAGACAATGAGCAGTTCTTC.

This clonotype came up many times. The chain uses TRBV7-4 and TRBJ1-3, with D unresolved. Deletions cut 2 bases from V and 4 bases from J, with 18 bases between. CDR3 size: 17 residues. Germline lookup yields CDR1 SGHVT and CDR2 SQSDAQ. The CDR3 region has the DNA TGTGCCAGCAGCTTATGGTCAACCCAGGCCCCCGGAAACACCATATATTTT. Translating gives CASSLWSTQAPGNTIYF.